The 29 T cell receptor beta chains given below trace back to one sample, sequenced in a study of human T cells and chemical hapten exposure. TCRdb reanalysed the RACE reads using MiXCR and keeps one entry per CDR3 protein. The table shows approximately 41,000 distinct CDR3 sequences, with 4% occurring only once. Time point specified: patch test 1, 2 weeks after DPC sensitization. Treatment meaning: therapeutic diphenylcyclopropenone sensitization with weekly scalp DPC. Unfractionated whole blood yielded the extracted total RNA. The source was whole blood, collected in connection with sensitization to the hapten diphenylcyclopropenone (DPC). Every receptor here comes from a man in his fifties or sixties with alopecia areata. Some clones in this sample may be carry-over from other donors' samples.

This clonotype occurred many times. This chain joins TRBV27 and TRBJ2-3, with a weak D call TRBD2 (6 bases). Trimming pared 6 bases from V and 2 bases from J, leaving 15 bases between. The CDR3 is 15 amino acids. From germline, CDR1 is MNHEY and CDR2 SMNVEV (reference sequence). The CDR3 loop is CASSRPGLLTDTQYF. The DNA of the CDR3 is TGTGCCAGCAGCCGGCCGGGACTTCTCACAGATACGCAGTATTTT.

This clonotype has ten or more counts. V usage is TRBV20-1 and J usage is TRBJ2-5; TRBD2 might be the D (6 bases). Deletions cut 8 bases from V and 2 bases from J, with 9 bases between. The CDR3 runs to 11 residues. Germline loops: CDR1 DFQATT, CDR2 SNEGSKA (reference sequence). The CDR3 bases are TGCAGTTCCGGGACTCAAGAGACCCAGTACTTC. Encoded protein: CSSGTQETQYF.

This clonotype was found many times. The V and J genes are TRBV6-1 and TRBJ2-3, with 13 bases fitting TRBD2. J lost 2 bases, V lost 6 bases, and 5 bases had no gene match. Per the germline V gene, CDR1 is MNHNS and CDR2 is SASEGT. CDR3 length equals 16 residues. The CDR3 here is CASSWGLAGTTDTQYF. The CDR3 nucleotides read TGTGCCAGCAGCTGGGGACTAGCGGGAACCACAGATACGCAGTATTTT.

This clonotype was counted at least ten times. The J gene is TRBJ1-1, the V gene TRBV27; 7 positions match TRBD1. Germline V CDR1 and CDR2: MNHEY, SMNVEV (reference sequence). With 7 bases clipped from V and 3 bases from J, the junction kept 11 bases outside the gene matches. This CDR3 has 15 amino acids. The CDR3 here is CASKLETGSHTEAFF. DNA for the CDR3: TGTGCCAGCAAGTTAGAGACAGGGAGTCACACTGAAGCTTTCTTT.

This clonotype occurred many times. V and J are TRBV27 and TRBJ2-7; possibly TRBD1 for D (7 bases). Looked up from germline, CDR1 is MNHEY and CDR2 is SMNVEV (reference sequence). Trimming pared 0 bases from V and 5 bases from J, leaving 14 bases between. The CDR3 extends over 15 amino acids. CDR3 loop: CASSLSTGRRNEQYF. DNA for the CDR3: TGTGCCAGCAGTTTATCGACAGGGAGGAGAAACGAGCAGTACTTC.

There are many counts of this clonotype. The gene calls are TRBV7-9 and TRBJ1-6; tentative D call: TRBD1 (6 bases). Per germline, CDR1 SEHNR and CDR2 FQNEAQ (reference sequence). V was cut by 5 bases and J by 10 bases, with 15 bases left in between. The length of the CDR3 is 14 residues. CDR3 coding DNA: TGTGCCAGCAGCGCACAGGGTTGGGACTCACCCCTCCACTTT. It yields the protein CASSAQGWDSPLHF.

As for this clonotype: A much larger clone is a single base away; this may be a read error. The rearrangement joins TRBV7-9 to TRBJ1-1; 7 nucleotides align to TRBD1. The CDR3 covers 16 residues. Germline V gene data show CDR1 as SEHNR and CDR2 as FQNEAQ (reference sequence). This chain's CDR3 is CASGFATTGAKLEAFF. The CDR3 DNA reads TGTGCCAGCGGCTTTGCGACTACAGGGGCGAAACTCGAAGCTTTCTTT.

This clonotype showed up many times. V usage is TRBV19 and J usage is TRBJ2-2, with 14 bases fitting TRBD2. Looked up from germline, CDR1 is LNHDA and CDR2 is SQIVND (reference sequence). V shed 8 bases and J 5 bases; nucleotides not matched to a gene: 1. CDR3 length: 14 residues. The CDR3 coding sequence is TGTGCCAGTCGGACTAGCGGGAGGACCGGGGAGCTGTTTTTT. Translated: CASRTSGRTGELFF.

This clonotype was recorded many times. This chain links TRBV7-2 with TRBJ2-5, with D maybe TRBD2 (5 bases). The CDR3 is 14 amino acids. V was shortened by 5 bases and J by 3 bases, with 13 bases between the two germline ends. CDR1 is SGHTA and CDR2 is FQGNSA in the germline V gene. The CDR3 loop reads CASSPGGLKETQYF. CDR3 in DNA: TGTGCCAGCAGCCCCGGCGGACTTAAAGAGACCCAGTACTTC.

This clonotype was seen a handful of times. The V gene is TRBV5-1, the J gene TRBJ2-1; 9 nucleotides align to TRBD2. V shed 1 base and J 1 base; nucleotides not matched to a gene: 3. Germline V gene data show CDR1 as SGHRS and CDR2 as YFSETQ. The CDR3 runs to 16 residues. Here the CDR3 DNA reads TGCGCCAGCAGCTTGTGGAGCGGGAGGTCCTACAATGAGCAGTTCTTC. This translates into CASSLWSGRSYNEQFF. Full variable domain (remainder filled in from reference TRBV5-1 and TRBJ2-1): KAGVTQTPRYLIKTRGQQVTLSCSPISGHRSVSWYQQTPGQGLQFLFEYFSETQRNKGNFPGRFSGRQFSNSRSEMNVSTLELGDSALYLCASSLWSGRSYNEQFFGPGTRLTVL.

This clonotype showed up just a few times. The chain links TRBV7-9 to TRBJ2-2; D uncertain. The CDR3 length is 13 residues. CDR1 is SEHNR, CDR2 FQNEAQ, per germline (reference sequence). V lost 5 bases to trimming and J lost 6 bases, with 10 bases between them. The CDR3 DNA sequence: TGTGCCAGCAGCCAAAATTCGGCCGGGGAGCTGTTTTTT. This translates into CASSQNSAGELFF.

This clonotype came up many times. The chain combines TRBV7-2 with TRBJ2-3, with TRBD2 matching 7 bases. Germline CDR1 and CDR2: SGHTA and FQGNSA. The V segment lost 6 bases and the J segment 0 bases; nucleotides outside the gene matches: 6. This CDR3 is built from 15 residues. CDR3 region: CASRDSGTSTDTQYF. Written as DNA, the CDR3 is TGTGCCAGCAGAGACAGCGGGACTAGCACAGATACGCAGTATTTT.

This clonotype was seen more than once but under ten times. This CDR3 reads CASSKFGTGSGNTIYF. The DNA for the CDR3 is TGTGCCAGCAGCAAATTCGGGACAGGCTCTGGAAACACCATATATTTT. The chain combines TRBV7-2 with TRBJ1-3; TRBD1 aligns across 8 bases. CDR3 size: 16 residues. V shed 5 bases and J 0 bases; nucleotides not matched to a gene: 6. Germline loops: CDR1 SGHTA, CDR2 FQGNSA. The whole variable domain, remainder taken from reference TRBV7-2 and TRBJ1-3, is GAGVSQSPSNKVTEKGKDVELRCDPISGHTALYWYRQSLGQGLEFLIYFQGNSAPDKSGLPSDRFSAERTGGSVSTLTIQRTQQEDSAVYLCASSKFGTGSGNTIYFGEGSWLTVV.

Comment on this clonotype: Given a much more abundant clone one base away, this may be a read error. The chain combines TRBV15 with TRBJ2-3; 10 bases agree with TRBD2. CDR1 and CDR2 (germline): LNHNV, YYDKDF (reference sequence). CDR3 length equals 20 residues. The V segment lost 2 bases and the J segment 4 bases; nucleotides outside the gene matches: 18. The CDR3 sequence is CATSRPPSAGGRGIADTQYF. Here the CDR3 DNA reads TGTGCCACCAGCAGACCCCCCTCAGCGGGAGGGCGGGGTATCGCAGATACGCAGTATTTT.

The CDR3 nucleotides read TGCGCCAGCAGCTTGGACGGCCGGGCAGATACGCAGTATTTT. This sequence encodes CASSLDGRADTQYF. This chain links TRBV5-1 with TRBJ2-3; no reliable D call. The CDR3 sequence is 14 residues long. Germline V gene sequence: CDR1 SGHRS, CDR2 YFSETQ. The V end lost 0 bases, the J end lost 4 bases, and 9 bases lay between the germline ends.

With respect to this clonotype: This could be a read error, since a much larger clone is one nucleotide away. This sequence joins TRBV19 and TRBJ2-3; no definite D call. Trimming removed 9 bases from V and 2 bases from J, with 12 bases in between. The CDR3 loop spans 13 amino acids. In germline, CDR1 is LNHDA, CDR2 SQIVND (reference sequence). CDR3 sequence reads: CASLERVTDTQYF. For the CDR3, the DNA is TGTGCCAGCCTGGAACGGGTCACAGATACGCAGTATTTT. The whole variable domain, remainder taken from reference TRBV19 and TRBJ2-3, is DGGITQSPKYLFRKEGQNVTLSCEQNLNHDAMYWYRQDPGQGLRLIYYSQIVNDFQKGDIAEGYSVSREKKESFPLTVTSAQKNPTAFYLCASLERVTDTQYFGPGTRLTVL.

This clonotype has more than one count but fewer than ten. The chain is built from TRBV12-3 or TRBV12-4 and TRBJ1-2; D unresolved. The V and J ends lost 2 bases and 1 base respectively, with 5 bases between them. The CDR3 loop spans 13 amino acids. The CDR3 bases are TGTGCCAGCAGTTTAAGCATTAACTATGGCTACACCTTC. Protein: CASSLSINYGYTF.

J is TRBJ1-3 and V is TRBV25-1; no definite D call. Trimming removed 2 bases at V and 3 bases at J, with 8 bases between. The germline CDR1 and CDR2 sequences are MGHDK and SYGVNS. This CDR3 is 14 amino acids long. The CDR3 is CASSEVGFGNTIYF. The CDR3 DNA sequence: TGTGCCAGCAGTGAAGTTGGCTTTGGAAACACCATATATTTT.

This clonotype was recorded many times. The V call is TRBV19, the J call TRBJ2-5; 8 nucleotides agree with TRBD1. V lost 4 bases to trimming and J lost 4 bases; unmatched junction nucleotides: 5. The germline CDR1 and CDR2 sequences are LNHDA and SQIVND (reference sequence). The CDR3 is 14 residues long. CDR3 coding DNA: TGTGCCAGTAGTAGGGGGACAGGAGGAGAGACCCAGTACTTC. As protein: CASSRGTGGETQYF. The whole variable domain, remainder taken from reference TRBV19 and TRBJ2-5, is DGGITQSPKYLFRKEGQNVTLSCEQNLNHDAMYWYRQDPGQGLRLIYYSQIVNDFQKGDIAEGYSVSREKKESFPLTVTSAQKNPTAFYLCASSRGTGGETQYFGPGTRLLVL.

This clonotype has a handful of counts. The chain is built from TRBV20-1 and TRBJ1-5; D remains unclear. CDR1 and CDR2 from the germline V gene are DFQATT and SNEGSKA (reference sequence). The CDR3 runs to 15 residues. The germline V and J ends were trimmed by 6 bases and 2 bases, with 17 bases remaining between them. Here the CDR3 DNA reads TGCAGTGCCACCCCTTTCGGGGTTGGCAATCAGCCCCAGCATTTT. Encoded protein: CSATPFGVGNQPQHF.

The V and J genes are TRBV27 and TRBJ1-2; possibly TRBD1 for D (5 bases). Trimming took off 3 bases at V and 11 bases at J, with 16 bases between the two ends. CDR3 length: 13 amino acids. Germline CDR1 reads MNHEY; CDR2 reads SMNVEV (reference sequence). The CDR3 nucleotides are TGTGCCAGCAGTTTCAACGACAGAGGGGTATACACCTTC. Its translation is CASSFNDRGVYTF.

This clonotype showed up many times. The rearrangement links TRBV3-1 to TRBJ2-1, with TRBD2 matching 9 bases. This CDR3 comprises 16 residues. Trimming cost V 1 base and J 0 bases; bases outside gene matches: 1. Germline assignment: CDR1 LGHDT and CDR2 YNNKEL (reference sequence). This CDR3 reads CASSQASGTSYNEQFF. Written as DNA, the CDR3 is TGTGCCAGCAGCCAAGCTAGCGGGACCTCCTACAATGAGCAGTTCTTC.

Worth noting for this clonotype: Possible read error: a much larger clone is one base away. The V gene is TRBV12-3 or TRBV12-4, the J gene TRBJ2-5; D might be TRBD1 (5 bases). The CDR3 totals 14 residues. The ends were cut back, 4 bases at V and 3 bases at J, with 12 bases in the middle. The CDR3 protein is CASSSRVREETQYF. For the CDR3, the DNA is TGTGCCAGCAGTTCCCGGGTCAGGGAAGAGACCCAGTACTTC.

This clonotype has ten or more counts. The chain employs TRBV5-1 and TRBJ2-3, with 10 bases that match TRBD2. The CDR3 covers 16 residues. The germline V gene has CDR1 SGHRS and CDR2 YFSETQ. V lost 1 base, J lost 5 bases, and 7 bases stayed unmatched. The CDR3, as DNA: TGCGCCAGCAGCTTGTCCCTAGCGGGAGAAGGAGATACGCAGTATTTT. This gives the protein CASSLSLAGEGDTQYF. Filled out from reference TRBV5-1 and TRBJ2-3, the complete variable domain reads KAGVTQTPRYLIKTRGQQVTLSCSPISGHRSVSWYQQTPGQGLQFLFEYFSETQRNKGNFPGRFSGRQFSNSRSEMNVSTLELGDSALYLCASSLSLAGEGDTQYFGPGTRLTVL.

This clonotype was observed at least ten times. V gene TRBV2 combines with J gene TRBJ2-7; weak D call: TRBD2 (6 bases). The CDR3 spans 15 residues. Trimming took off 7 bases at V and 0 bases at J, with 16 bases between the two ends. Germline loops: CDR1 SNHLY, CDR2 FYNNEI. The CDR3 nucleotides are TGTGCCAGCACGCGGGACCCCAGTAGCTCCTACGAGCAGTACTTC. Translation gives CASTRDPSSSYEQYF.

This clonotype was seen at least ten times. The chain employs TRBV4-2 and TRBJ2-6; D ambiguous. Trimming pared 3 bases from V and 1 base from J, leaving 16 bases between. This CDR3 contains 18 residues. Germline V gene sequence: CDR1 LGHNA, CDR2 YNFKEQ. Here the CDR3 DNA reads TGTGCCAGCAGCCATGGCTTGGACGGCCTGTCTGGGGCCAACGTCCTGACTTTC. This translates into CASSHGLDGLSGANVLTF.

This clonotype was counted many times. V usage is TRBV24-1 and J usage is TRBJ2-5; D unclear. V lost 3 bases and J lost 4, with 17 bases in between. Germline values: CDR1 KGHDR, CDR2 SFDVKD. The CDR3 sequence is 16 residues long. This CDR3 reads CATSDPRAARPETQYF. The CDR3 region has the DNA TGTGCCACCAGTGATCCTCGGGCAGCCAGGCCAGAGACCCAGTACTTC.

This clonotype was seen more than once but under ten times. V is TRBV10-2 and J is TRBJ2-5; D is undetermined. Between the trimmed V and J ends, which lost 7 bases and 2 bases, there was a span of 11 bases. This CDR3 is built from 13 residues. Germline CDR1 reads WSHSY; CDR2 reads SAAADI. CDR3 loop: CASTRRAQETQYF. In nucleotides, the CDR3 is TGCGCCAGCACCCGACGGGCACAAGAGACCCAGTACTTC.

This clonotype was seen repeatedly, ten times or more. The V call is TRBV7-2, the J call TRBJ2-5; 7 bases are a match to TRBD2. The CDR3 is made up of 13 amino acids. Looked up from germline, CDR1 is SGHTA and CDR2 is FQGNSA. The trim removed 5 bases at V and 7 bases at J, leaving 7 bases unmatched. CDR3 DNA: TGTGCCAGCAGCCTGGGGGGGTCCGGGACCCAGTACTTC. This sequence encodes CASSLGGSGTQYF.